The 18 T cell receptor beta chains below were found in one sample sequenced in a study of identifying expanded T cells in peripheral blood. Measured with immunoSEQ multiplex PCR; TCRdb has only the in-frame clones, and not every one. The repertoire holds some 95,000 clones, with around 88% as singletons. Sequencing was carried out using blood. These receptors were collected from a person aged 18 to 70 in good health.

This rearrangement joins TRBV4-1 to TRBJ1-2; unclear D gene. CDR1 is MGHRA, CDR2 YSYEKL, per germline. The CDR3 totals 15 residues. Trimming left V 3 bases short and J 0 bases short, with 11 bases between. CDR3 sequence: CASSHTRGPNYGYTF. CDR3 in DNA: TGCGCCAGCAGCCACACACGAGGACCTAACTATGGCTACACCTTC.

This clone showed up just a few times. This chain uses TRBV6-6 with TRBJ2-7; D is uncertain. The germline V and J ends were trimmed by 4 bases and 6 bases, with 7 bases remaining between them. Germline lookup yields CDR1 MNHNY and CDR2 SVGAGI (reference sequence). CDR3 length: 11 residues. The CDR3 nucleotides read TGTGCCAGCAGTTCCCCCCCCGAGCAGTACTTC. Translating gives CASSSPPEQYF.

V is TRBV5-4 and J is TRBJ1-2; weak D call: TRBD1 (6 bases). This CDR3 spans 13 amino acids. The germline gives CDR1 SGHNT, CDR2 YYREEE (reference sequence). V lost 0 bases and J 7 bases, leaving 10 bases between the germline ends. The chain's CDR3 is CASSLGQDGGYTF. The CDR3 coding sequence is TGTGCCAGCAGCTTGGGACAGGACGGTGGCTACACCTTC.

This chain joins TRBV11-2 and TRBJ2-5, with D hard to call. Germline loops: CDR1 SGHAT, CDR2 FQNNGV. The ends were cut back, 5 bases at V and 1 base at J, with 11 bases in the middle. CDR3 length equals 14 residues. The CDR3 is CASSPRPRQETQYF. CDR3 in DNA: TGTGCCAGCAGCCCCAGACCCCGCCAAGAGACCCAGTACTTC.

The chain joins TRBV30 to TRBJ1-1, with TRBD1 as a possible D gene (5 bases). Germline CDR1 is GTSNPN and CDR2 is SVGIG (reference sequence). Trimming took off 4 bases at V and 6 bases at J, with 6 bases between the two ends. The CDR3 is 10 residues long. CDR3 DNA: TGTGCCTGGACAGGGCCTGAAGCTTTCTTT. Encoded protein: CAWTGPEAFF.

The V call is TRBV9, the J call TRBJ1-1, with D possibly being TRBD1 (6 bases). The CDR3 consists of 14 residues. Between the trimmed V and J ends, which lost 3 bases and 1 base, there was a span of 10 bases. From germline, CDR1 is SGDLS and CDR2 YYNGEE. CDR3 residues: CASSATGRNTEAFF. The CDR3 DNA is TGTGCCAGCAGCGCGACAGGACGGAACACTGAAGCTTTCTTT.

V is TRBV15 and J is TRBJ2-7; the D call may be TRBD1 or TRBD2 (5 bases each). CDR3 size: 14 residues. The germline V and J ends were trimmed by 0 bases and 7 bases, with 13 bases remaining between them. Per the germline V gene, CDR1 is LNHNV and CDR2 is YYDKDF (reference sequence). CDR3 bases: TGTGCCACCAGCAGAGATCCGCGAGGGGTTGAGCAGTACTTC. Residues: CATSRDPRGVEQYF.

This chain connects TRBV15 to TRBJ1-1; D is unresolved. The V gene lost 5 bases and the J gene lost 4 bases, with 20 bases spanning the gap. This CDR3 spans 16 amino acids. Germline V CDR1 and CDR2: LNHNV, YYDKDF (reference sequence). The CDR3 is CATSLLSLGSSTEAFF. CDR3 DNA sequence: TGTGCCACCAGCCTCCTCAGTCTGGGATCGAGCACTGAAGCTTTCTTT. Drawing the rest from reference TRBV15 and TRBJ1-1, the complete variable domain is DAMVIQNPRYQVTQFGKPVTLSCSQTLNHNVMYWYQQKSSQAPKLLFHYYDKDFNNEADTPDNFQSRRPNTSFCFLDIRSPGLGDTAMYLCATSLLSLGSSTEAFFGQGTRLTVV.

This rearrangement joins TRBV4-3 to TRBJ2-1; 12 positions agree with TRBD1. There are 17 residues in the CDR3. CDR1 and CDR2 (germline): LGHNA, YSLEER. The V gene end was trimmed by 3 bases and the J gene end by 4 bases; junction bases not matched to a gene: 7. In nucleotides, the CDR3 is TGCGCCAGCAGCCAGATCCCGGGACAGGGGGCGTACAATGAGCAGTTCTTC. Protein sequence: CASSQIPGQGAYNEQFF.

The chain is built from TRBV7-8 and TRBJ2-1, with 11 bases matching TRBD1. Germline assignment: CDR1 SGHVS and CDR2 FQNEAQ. V shed 4 bases and J 2 bases; nucleotides not matched to a gene: 1. This CDR3 comprises 15 residues. The CDR3 reads CASSSDRGPYNEQFF. CDR3 nucleotide sequence: TGTGCCAGCAGCTCGGACAGGGGGCCCTACAATGAGCAGTTCTTC.

V and J are TRBV7-2 and TRBJ1-1, with D tentatively TRBD1 (6 bases). Trimming stripped 1 base from V and 5 bases from J, with 11 bases between. CDR1 and CDR2 (germline): SGHTA, FQGNSA. The CDR3 extends over 14 amino acids. The CDR3: CASSLDGRGTEAFF. The CDR3 DNA follows: TGTGCCAGCAGCTTAGACGGCAGGGGAACTGAAGCTTTCTTT.

The chain couples TRBV19 to TRBJ1-3; no clear D gene. This CDR3 comprises 15 residues. V lost 1 base to trimming and J lost 3 bases, with 10 bases between them. In germline, CDR1 is LNHDA, CDR2 SQIVND (reference sequence). The CDR3 reads CASSIVPGGGNTIYF. The CDR3 DNA is TGTGCCAGTAGTATAGTCCCTGGAGGTGGAAACACCATATATTTT.

In the case of this clone: Relative to the germline gene, one junction end is altered; a read error may explain this. This rearrangement joins TRBV25-1 to TRBJ2-7; 7 bases are a match to TRBD1. The length of the CDR3 is 11 residues. Germline assignment: CDR1 MGHDK and CDR2 SYGVNS. In DNA form, the CDR3 reads TGTGCCAGCAGTGACCGGGACAGCTTGGACTTC. It translates to CASSDRDSLDF.

The V call is TRBV19, the J call TRBJ2-6; no clear D. CDR3 length: 19 residues. Trimming took 3 bases from V and 1 from J, leaving 19 bases between them. Germline CDR1 is LNHDA and CDR2 is SQIVND (reference sequence). Here the CDR3 DNA reads TGTGCCAGTAGTATCCCCCGCGACGAACGAACATCTGGGGCCAACGTCCTGACTTTC. Encoded protein: CASSIPRDERTSGANVLTF. Combining the CDR3 with reference TRBV19 and TRBJ2-6 gives the whole variable domain DGGITQSPKYLFRKEGQNVTLSCEQNLNHDAMYWYRQDPGQGLRLIYYSQIVNDFQKGDIAEGYSVSREKKESFPLTVTSAQKNPTAFYLCASSIPRDERTSGANVLTFGAGSRLTVL.

This clone was seen a few times. The J gene is TRBJ1-1, the V gene TRBV9; D might be TRBD1 (5 bases). V was pared by 0 bases and J by 1 base, with 13 bases between. This CDR3 is 16 amino acids long. From germline, CDR1 is SGDLS and CDR2 YYNGEE. The CDR3 region is CASSVGAGVGNTEAFF. In DNA form, the CDR3 reads TGTGCCAGCAGCGTAGGTGCGGGGGTAGGGAACACTGAAGCTTTCTTT.

The chain couples TRBV5-6 to TRBJ2-1, with 11 bases aligning to TRBD2. CDR1 is SGHDT and CDR2 is YYEEEE in the germline V gene. The CDR3 contains 14 residues. With 2 bases clipped from V and 10 bases from J, the junction kept 5 bases outside the gene matches. CDR3 sequence: CASSLTSGGAEQFF. The CDR3 DNA is TGTGCCAGCAGCTTAACTAGCGGGGGAGCGGAGCAGTTCTTC.

J is TRBJ1-2 and V is TRBV18, with 7 positions matching TRBD1. V gave up 8 bases and J gave up 6 bases; unmatched junction bases: 9. The CDR3 extends over 13 amino acids. Per the germline V gene, CDR1 is KGHSH and CDR2 is LQKENI. CDR3 DNA: TGTGCCAGCACATTTCTCAGGGGGGATGGCTACACCTTC. Translated, it gives CASTFLRGDGYTF.

The V and J genes are TRBV5-4 and TRBJ2-7, with no clear D. The CDR3 runs 12 residues. CDR1 and CDR2 (germline): SGHNT, YYREEE (reference sequence). The V and J ends lost 0 bases and 6 bases respectively, with 7 bases between them. CDR3 sequence (DNA): TGTGCCAGCAGCTTGGATCTAGGCGAGCAGTACTTC. Amino acid sequence: CASSLDLGEQYF.